The T cell receptor beta chain described here comes from a study of low-dose radiotherapy and immunotherapy resistance in tumors. Study-wide context: A dose of 0.5 Gy per fraction was delivered to Cohort 1 every 2 weeks, for a total of 6.5 Gy. Ipilimumab 1 mg/kg every six weeks, together with nivolumab 240 mg every two weeks, was given intravenously to patients.

Documented time point: after trial treatment. Treatment in this sample: LDRT plus nivolumab, ipilimumab, low-dose cyclophosphamide and aspirin (RACIN trial). The treatment that donors received included nivolumab, ipilimumab, aspirin, low-dose cyclophosphamide and low-dose radiotherapy. Those who qualified had advanced solid tumors (lacking tumor-infiltrating lymphocytes). CDR3 length equals 15 residues. V gave up 0 bases and J gave up 7 bases, with 13 bases separating them. Germline V gene lookup returns CDR1 SGHNT and CDR2 YYREEE (reference sequence). cDNA synthesis used a TRAV/TRBV-specific primer set for both chains. TCR amplification ran 15 to 20 PCR cycles using constant-region and V-primer adapter primers. TCRdb ran MiXCR on the reads and lists one entry per CDR3 protein. This sample has tens of thousands of distinct CDR3 sequences, with around a sixth found just once.

The clonotype was recovered from a male donor with prostate cancer. The chain employs TRBV5-4 and TRBJ2-2; D remains unclear. The sample in question was PBMCs, obtained after low-dose radiotherapy plus immunotherapy. The CDR3 DNA is TGTGCCAGCAGCTTGGCGGCTGGCACGATCGGGGAGCTGTTTTTT. Translation gives CASSLAAGTIGELFF.